The clone carrying this TCR beta chain was counted between two and nine times. The antigen remains unidentified. The TCR beta cDNA libraries carried unique molecular identifiers. MiXCR, run by TCRdb on the PCR reads, gives a single entry per CDR3 protein. This table holds hundreds of thousands of distinct CDR3 sequences, around 60% found once. The data derive from a study of post-analysis software for immune sequencing data. Whole-study results and caveats: Elevated frequency relative to controls characterized several TRBV segments in patients, TRBV5-6, TRBV5-1 and TRBV20-1 among them.

From germline, CDR1 is SGHVS and CDR2 FNYEAQ. V lost 5 bases to trimming and J lost 4 bases; unmatched junction nucleotides: 32. CDR3 length: 24 residues. This receptor was obtained from a girl aged 2 to 9 with multiple sclerosis. Sequences were obtained from blood. This sequence joins TRBV7-6 and TRBJ2-1; TRBD2 agrees at 10 bases. This CDR3 reads CASSQPDAQQRRLAGAEGYNEQFF. The CDR3 coding sequence is TGTGCCAGCAGCCAACCCGACGCACAGCAAAGGCGACTAGCGGGCGCCGAGGGATACAATGAGCAGTTCTTC.